The rows below give T cell receptor beta chains drawn from one sample of a study of T cells in Graves' hyperthyroidism and ophthalmopathy. One entry per CDR3 protein results from TCRdb running MiXCR on the multiplex PCR reads. The data show 560,000 or so distinct CDR3 sequences, around 42% seen once. The source material was peripheral blood or thyroid tissue (not recorded which). These receptors came from a woman under 30 with Graves' hyperthyroidism. Each CDR3 is given with its conserved first and last residue. D genes are given only for firm matches. Size is omitted from some rows. Given values are once, few, many or a class for expanded clones.

>TRBD1|TRBV12-3/TRBV12-4|-|TRBJ1-5
CASSPRDSKGQPQHF
TGTGCCAGCAGTCCAAGGGACAGCAAGGGGCAGCCCCAGCATTTT
>-|TRBV20-1|few|TRBJ2-7
CSAAPTSFGYEQYF
TGCAGTGCCGCTCCGACTAGTTTCGGGTACGAGCAGTACTTC
>-|TRBV6-5|-|TRBJ2-5
CASSHPSYQETQYF
TGTGCCAGCAGTCATCCGAGTTACCAAGAGACCCAGTACTTC
>-|TRBV12-3/TRBV12-4|-|TRBJ1-4
CASSDDSTDEKLFF
TGTGCCAGCAGTGATGACAGCACGGATGAAAAACTGTTTTTT
>-|TRBV12-3/TRBV12-4|many|TRBJ2-5
CASSTGTQETQYF
TGTGCCAGCAGCACCGGGACCCAAGAGACCCAGTACTTC
>-|TRBV12-3/TRBV12-4|-|TRBJ2-7
CASGEGTLDEQYF
TGTGCCAGCGGGGAGGGGACACTCGACGAGCAGTACTTC
>-|TRBV10-3|many|TRBJ2-3
CAISESETDTQYF
TGTGCCATCAGTGAGAGTGAGACAGATACGCAGTATTTT
>TRBD1|TRBV10-3|many|TRBJ1-2
CAISELSSGTGDQGYTF
TGTGCCATCAGTGAGCTCTCATCCGGGACAGGGGATCAAGGCTACACCTTC
>TRBD2|TRBV7-2|-|TRBJ2-5
CASSPQTSGETQHF
TGTGCCAGCAGCCCACAGACTAGCGGGGAGACCCAGCACTTC
>-|TRBV9|-|TRBJ1-1
CASSEGEAFF
TGTGCCAGCAGCGAGGGGGAAGCTTTCTTT
>-|TRBV20-1|few|TRBJ2-7
CSASHRSVSYEQYF
TGCAGTGCTAGTCACAGGTCCGTTTCCTACGAGCAGTACTTC
>TRBD2|TRBV3-1|-|TRBJ2-1
CASSHGLAVYNEQFF
TGTGCCAGCAGCCACGGGCTAGCGGTCTACAATGAGCAGTTCTTC
>-|TRBV29-1|-|TRBJ1-2
CSVEVGSGGGYTF
TGCAGCGTTGAAGTTGGATCGGGGGGAGGCTACACCTTC
>-|TRBV20-1|few|TRBJ1-2
CSARDVAHAKYGYTF
TGCAGTGCTAGAGATGTGGCACACGCGAAGTATGGCTACACCTTC
>-|TRBV7-3|-|TRBJ1-4
CASSPGTREKLFF
TGTGCCAGCTCACCCGGGACCCGCGAAAAACTGTTTTTT
>-|TRBV9|many|TRBJ1-3
CASSSTSGNTIYF
TGTGCCAGCAGCTCCACCTCTGGAAACACCATATATTTT
>-|TRBV7-9|-|TRBJ2-7
CASSPQLRETPGEQYF
TGTGCCAGCAGCCCCCAGTTGAGGGAGACCCCCGGCGAGCAGTACTTC
>TRBD1|TRBV24-1|few|TRBJ2-2
CATSDPQGELVGELFF
TGTGCCACCAGTGATCCCCAGGGGGAGTTGGTCGGGGAGCTGTTTTTT
>TRBD1|TRBV10-3|many|TRBJ2-5
CAPLQGTGEGETQYF
TGTGCCCCTCTCCAGGGGACAGGGGAAGGAGAGACCCAGTACTTC
>-|TRBV5-6|few|TRBJ1-1
CASSLKGLQAFF
TGTGCCAGCAGCCTGAAGGGGTTGCAAGCTTTCTTT
>-|TRBV19|-|TRBJ1-5
CASSPTQLSNQPQHF
TGTGCCAGTAGTCCAACGCAGCTTAGCAATCAGCCCCAGCATTTT
>-|TRBV7-9|many|TRBJ1-6
CASSSGPGASPLHF
TGTGCCAGCAGCTCCGGACCGGGAGCTTCACCCCTCCACTTT
>-|TRBV7-8|many|TRBJ1-2
CASSLDGWRYTF
TGTGCCAGCAGCTTGGATGGGTGGCGCTACACCTTC
>TRBD1|TRBV7-2|-|TRBJ1-1
CASSTSGGTEAFF
TGTGCCAGCAGCACTTCAGGGGGCACTGAAGCTTTCTTT
>-|TRBV2|many|TRBJ1-1
CASRGSNTEAFF
TGTGCCAGCAGAGGTTCGAACACTGAAGCTTTCTTT
>-|TRBV2|-|TRBJ2-2
CASSRVRKNTGELFF
TGTGCCAGCAGTCGGGTCCGAAAGAACACCGGGGAGCTGTTTTTT
>-|TRBV20-1|-|TRBJ2-5
CSARDSGSGWETQYF
TGCAGTGCTAGAGATTCAGGGAGTGGGTGGGAGACCCAGTACTTC
>-|TRBV7-2|-|TRBJ1-2
CASSPRAGERYGYTF
TGTGCCAGCAGCCCCCGGGCAGGGGAAAGGTATGGCTACACCTTC
>-|TRBV7-6|-|TRBJ2-5
CASSPNVETQYF
TGTGCCAGCAGCCCGAATGTGGAGACCCAGTACTTC
>-|TRBV10-3|-|TRBJ2-3
CAIRRNSQDTQYF
TGTGCCATCAGGAGGAACTCGCAAGATACGCAGTATTTT
>-|TRBV29-1|many|TRBJ1-4
CSVGNLATNEKLFF
TGCAGCGTTGGCAACCTTGCAACTAATGAAAAACTGTTTTTT
>-|TRBV7-3|-|TRBJ2-7
CASSLGGFLEHEQYF
TGTGCCAGCAGCTTAGGCGGCTTCCTCGAACACGAGCAGTACTTC
>-|TRBV7-9|once|TRBJ2-7
CASSSKQGPYGQYF
TGTGCCAGCAGCTCGAAGCAGGGCCCCTACGGGCAGTACTTC
>TRBD1|TRBV20-1|few|TRBJ1-1
CSASKGTGVRAFF
TGCAGTGCTAGTAAAGGGACAGGGGTAAGGGCTTTCTTT
>-|TRBV7-8|many|TRBJ1-2
CASSLKGFGYTF
TGTGCCAGCAGCCTCAAGGGGTTTGGCTACACCTTC
>-|TRBV5-1|few|TRBJ1-2
CASRGIGRALGYGYTF
TGCGCCAGCAGAGGAATTGGACGCGCCCTCGGCTATGGCTACACCTTC
>TRBD2|TRBV7-2|many|TRBJ2-7
CASSLGLAYEQYF
TGTGCCAGCAGCCTAGGACTAGCCTACGAGCAGTACTTC
>TRBD2|TRBV7-9|-|TRBJ2-6
CASSSVGRASGANGLTF
TGTGCCAGCAGCTCAGTAGGGAGGGCCTCTGGGGCCAACGGCCTGACTTTC
>-|TRBV6-9|-|TRBJ2-5
CASSYRARETQYF
TGTGCCAGCAGTTATCGGGCTCGGGAGACCCAGTACTTC
>-|TRBV19|many|TRBJ2-6
CASSIRGTGANVLTF
TGTGCCAGTAGTATTCGGGGGACAGGGGCCAACGTCCTGACTTTC
>-|TRBV25-1|-|TRBJ1-3
CASSPVGVRNTIYF
TGTGCCAGCTCGCCCGTGGGGGTACGAAACACCATATATTTT
>-|TRBV7-8|many|TRBJ1-2
CASSFLSGYTF
TGTGCCAGCAGCTTCCTCTCCGGCTACACCTTC
>TRBD2|TRBV7-9|many|TRBJ2-7
CASSSQRGDSYEQYF
TGTGCCAGCAGCTCCCAGCGGGGGGACTCCTACGAGCAGTACTTC
>-|TRBV4-3|once|TRBJ2-7
CASSQGQPSYEQYF
TGCGCCAGCAGCCAAGGACAGCCCTCCTACGAGCAGTACTTC
>-|TRBV7-8|few|TRBJ1-1
CASSSDTLNTEAFF
TGTGCCAGCAGCTCGGACACCTTGAACACTGAAGCTTTCTTT
>TRBD2|TRBV11-1|few|TRBJ2-7
CASSLSGRAEQYF
TGTGCCAGCAGCCTTAGCGGGAGGGCTGAGCAGTACTTC
>-|TRBV5-1|-|TRBJ1-2
CASSLEAHLSPLAGHTF
TGCGCCAGCAGCTTGGAGGCTCATCTATCCCCTCTGGCCGGCCACACCTTC
>-|TRBV25-1|-|TRBJ1-1
CASSAFHRTEAFF
TGTGCCAGCAGTGCCTTCCACAGGACTGAAGCTTTCTTT
>-|TRBV7-2|few|TRBJ1-4
CASSLGGGGRKLFF
TGTGCCAGCAGCTTAGGTGGGGGGGGCCGAAAACTGTTTTTT
>-|TRBV2|-|TRBJ1-3
CASSEGGGGNTIYF
TGTGCCAGCAGCGAAGGGGGAGGCGGAAACACCATATATTTT
>-|TRBV20-1|once|TRBJ2-6
CSASSPSVGANVLTF
TGCAGTGCCAGCAGCCCTAGCGTTGGGGCCAACGTCCTGACTTTC
>-|TRBV10-3|many|TRBJ1-3
CAISPWGDRTSGNTIYF
TGTGCCATCAGCCCCTGGGGAGACAGGACCTCTGGAAACACCATATATTTT
>-|TRBV25-1|-|TRBJ1-6
CASSYQENYNSPLHF
TGTGCCAGCAGCTACCAGGAGAACTATAATTCACCCCTCCACTTT
>-|TRBV6-1|-|TRBJ1-5
CASTALTHQPQHF
TGTGCCAGCACGGCGTTAACGCATCAGCCCCAGCATTTT
>-|TRBV7-2|many|TRBJ2-5
CASSLTRETQYF
TGTGCCAGCAGCTTAACCCGGGAGACCCAGTACTTC